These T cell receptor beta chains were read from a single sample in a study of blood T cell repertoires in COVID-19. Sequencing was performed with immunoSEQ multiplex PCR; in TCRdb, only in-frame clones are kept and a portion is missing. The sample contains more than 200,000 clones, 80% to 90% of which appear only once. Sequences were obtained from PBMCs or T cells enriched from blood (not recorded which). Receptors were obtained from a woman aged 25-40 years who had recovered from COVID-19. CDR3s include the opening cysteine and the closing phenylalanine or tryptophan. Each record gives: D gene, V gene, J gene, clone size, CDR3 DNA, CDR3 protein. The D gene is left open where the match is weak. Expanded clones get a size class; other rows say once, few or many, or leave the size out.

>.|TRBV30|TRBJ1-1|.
TGTGCCTGGAGTGTAGCCCAGGGCCCGGGCACTGAAGCTTTCTTT
CAWSVAQGPGTEAFF
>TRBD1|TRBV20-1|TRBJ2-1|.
TGCAGTGCTACAGGGGGCAATGAGCAGTTCTTC
CSATGGNEQFF
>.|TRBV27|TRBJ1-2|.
TGTGCCAGCAGTAACCCCTCGGCAGGTACCTATGGCTACACCTTC
CASSNPSAGTYGYTF
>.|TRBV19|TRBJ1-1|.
TGTGCCAGTAGTCGGAGGGGCAACACTGAAGCTTTCTTT
CASSRRGNTEAFF
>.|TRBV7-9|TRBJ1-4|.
TGTGCCAGCAACCGAGGGGGGGGCTCGGATGAAAAACTGTTTTTT
CASNRGGGSDEKLFF
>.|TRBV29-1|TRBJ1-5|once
TGCAGCGTTGTTATGGCAAATAGCAATCAGCCCCAGCATTTT
CSVVMANSNQPQHF
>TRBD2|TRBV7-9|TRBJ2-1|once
TGTGCCAGCAGCCCGACTAGCGGGAGGCTCTATGAGCAGTTCTTC
CASSPTSGRLYEQFF
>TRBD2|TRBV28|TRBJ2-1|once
TGTGCCAGCAGTTTACCTTCCGGGACTAGCTCCCTTAATGAGCAGTTCTTC
CASSLPSGTSSLNEQFF
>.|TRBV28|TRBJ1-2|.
TGTGCCAGCAGTTTGACCGGACAGAGAAACTATGGCTACACCTTC
CASSLTGQRNYGYTF
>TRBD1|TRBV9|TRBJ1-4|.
TGTGCCAGCAGCGAACTGGACAGGGGGAATGAAAAACTGTTTTTT
CASSELDRGNEKLFF
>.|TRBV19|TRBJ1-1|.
TGTGCCAGTAGGCCGGACATCTCTCCCGGGGCTTTCTTT
CASRPDISPGAFF
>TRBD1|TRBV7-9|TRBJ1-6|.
TGTGCCAGCAGCACAGTGACAGGGGCGCGGGATTCACCCCTCCACTTT
CASSTVTGARDSPLHF
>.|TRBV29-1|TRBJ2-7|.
TGCAGCGTCCGACACAGCTCCTACGAGCAGTACTTC
CSVRHSSYEQYF
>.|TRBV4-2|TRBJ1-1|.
TGTGCCAGCAGCCCGAAGGCAGGGGATTTGAGCACTGAAGCTTTCTTT
CASSPKAGDLSTEAFF
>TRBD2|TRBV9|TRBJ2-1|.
TGTGCCAGCAGTGCACTAGCGGGAGGGCACAACAATGAGCAGTTCTTC
CASSALAGGHNNEQFF
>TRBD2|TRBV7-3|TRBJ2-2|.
TGTGCCAGCAGCTTATTGGGAGGGCCGAACACCGGGGAGCTGTTTTTT
CASSLLGGPNTGELFF
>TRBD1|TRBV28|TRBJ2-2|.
TGTGCCAGCAGTGCACCGGGACAGGGGTCTGCCGGGGAGCTGTTTTTT
CASSAPGQGSAGELFF
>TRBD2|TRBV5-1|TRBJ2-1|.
TGCGCCAGCAGCTCGGGGACTAGCGGGAGTAATGAGCAGTTCTTC
CASSSGTSGSNEQFF
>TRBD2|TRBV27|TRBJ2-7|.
TGTGCCAGCAGGAGGACTAGCGCGTACGAGCAGTACTTC
CASRRTSAYEQYF
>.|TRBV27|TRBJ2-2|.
TGTGCCAGCAGCTTGGGGCCTAGTTACACCGGGGAGCTGTTTTTT
CASSLGPSYTGELFF
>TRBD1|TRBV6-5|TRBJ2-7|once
TGTGCCAGCAGTCCGACAGGGGCTTCCTACGAGCAGTACTTC
CASSPTGASYEQYF
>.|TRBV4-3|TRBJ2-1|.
TGCGCCAGCAGCCAAGTCTCCCCGAGCGGATACAATGAGCAGTTCTTC
CASSQVSPSGYNEQFF
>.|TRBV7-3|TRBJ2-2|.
TGTGCCAGCAGCTTCGCGGGGCCGGCCGGGGAGCTGTTTTTT
CASSFAGPAGELFF
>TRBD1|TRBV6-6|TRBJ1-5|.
TGTGCCAGCAACCCCGGGACAGGGAGGAATCAGCCCCAGCATTTT
CASNPGTGRNQPQHF
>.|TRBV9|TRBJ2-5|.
TGTGCCAGCAGCGTACATGGAGAAGAGACCCAGTACTTC
CASSVHGEETQYF
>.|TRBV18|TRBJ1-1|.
TGTGCCAGCTCACCAGGGGGGGAACTAAACACTGAAGCTTTCTTT
CASSPGGELNTEAFF
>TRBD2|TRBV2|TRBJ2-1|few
TGTGCCAGCAGGTTGACTAGCGGGAGGGCCAATGAGCAGTTCTTC
CASRLTSGRANEQFF
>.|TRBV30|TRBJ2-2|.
TGTGCCTGGGGACTCCGGGAGGAGCTGTTTTTT
CAWGLREELFF
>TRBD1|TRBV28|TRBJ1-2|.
TGTGCCAGCAGATCTCCCCGGGACAGCCTCTATGGCTACACCTTC
CASRSPRDSLYGYTF
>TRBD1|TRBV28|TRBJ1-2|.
TGTGCCAGCAGTTTTCAGGGGGTTGGCTACACCTTC
CASSFQGVGYTF
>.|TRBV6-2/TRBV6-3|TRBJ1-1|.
TGTGCCAGCAACCCCAGCCCGCCGCGGTTGGCGGCTTTCTTT
CASNPSPPRLAAFF
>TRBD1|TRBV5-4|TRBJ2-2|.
TGTGCCAGCAGCCGACCGGGGCAGGGGGCAGACACCGGGGAGCTGTTTTTT
CASSRPGQGADTGELFF
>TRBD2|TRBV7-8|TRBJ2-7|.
TGTGCCAGCAGGTCCGAGCGGGGTTCCTACGAGCAGTACTTC
CASRSERGSYEQYF
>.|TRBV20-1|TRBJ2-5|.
TGCAGTGCTAGTCGAGGGGGAACAGAGACCCAGTACTTC
CSASRGGTETQYF
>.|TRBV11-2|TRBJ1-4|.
TGTGCCAGCAGCTTACGGTGGGGGCTGGAGGAAAAACTGTTTTTT
CASSLRWGLEEKLFF
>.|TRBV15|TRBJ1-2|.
TGTGCCACCAGCAGAGATAAAAAGCAGCCTAGTTTTTATGGCTACACCTTC
CATSRDKKQPSFYGYTF
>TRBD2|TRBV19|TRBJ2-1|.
TGTGCCAGTAGTTTCTGGCGGGAGATGGCGAATGAGCAGTTCTTC
CASSFWREMANEQFF
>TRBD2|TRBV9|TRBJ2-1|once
TGTGCCAGCAGCGTAGTCGGCGGGAGTCGGGATGAGCAGTTCTTC
CASSVVGGSRDEQFF
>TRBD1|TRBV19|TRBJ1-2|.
TGTGCCAGTAGTATAGCAAGGACAGGGTCGCGTGGCTACACCTTC
CASSIARTGSRGYTF
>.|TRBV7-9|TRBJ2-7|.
TGTGCCAGCAGCTCTAGTACGGCAGGGGCCCCCTACGAGCAGTACTTC
CASSSSTAGAPYEQYF
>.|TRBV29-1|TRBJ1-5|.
TGCAGCGTCGGACAGTTCGATCAGCCCCAGCATTTT
CSVGQFDQPQHF
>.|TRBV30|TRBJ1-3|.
TGTGCCTGGTGGGCCTCGCGATCTGGAAACACCATATATTTT
CAWWASRSGNTIYF
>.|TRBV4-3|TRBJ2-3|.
TGCGCCAGCAGCCAAGAGATACAGGGGACTAGGTTTGCAGATACGCAGTATTTT
CASSQEIQGTRFADTQYF
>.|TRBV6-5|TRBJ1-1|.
TGTGCCAGCAGTATGACAGAGAACACTGAAGCTTTCTTT
CASSMTENTEAFF
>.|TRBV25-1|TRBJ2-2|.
TGTGCCAGCAGACCAGGGGCCGGGGAGCTGTTTTTT
CASRPGAGELFF
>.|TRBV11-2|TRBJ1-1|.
TGTGCCAGCAGCTTAGGTAGTCAGGGTTGGACTGAAGCTTTCTTT
CASSLGSQGWTEAFF
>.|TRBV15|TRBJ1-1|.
TGTGCCACCAGCAGAAGCGGGTACACAAGTGAAGCTTTCTTT
CATSRSGYTSEAFF
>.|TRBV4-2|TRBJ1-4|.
TGTGCCAGCAGCCAAGATCGCGGACGGGGAAATGAAAAACTGTTTTTT
CASSQDRGRGNEKLFF
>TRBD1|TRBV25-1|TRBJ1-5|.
TGTGCCAGCTCACCGGGACAGTATAGCAATCAGCCCCAGCATTTT
CASSPGQYSNQPQHF
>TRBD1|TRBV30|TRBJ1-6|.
TGTGCCTGGGGACAGGGTTCGGATTCACCCCTCCACTTT
CAWGQGSDSPLHF
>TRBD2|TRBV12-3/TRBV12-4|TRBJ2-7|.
TGTGCCAGCAGTTTTCAGGAAGGGACTAGCGTTACCTTC
CASSFQEGTSVTF
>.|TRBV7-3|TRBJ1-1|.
TGTGCCAGCAGCTCCGACAGGAACACTGAAGCTTTCTTT
CASSSDRNTEAFF
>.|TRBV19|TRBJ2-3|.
TGTGCCAGTAGCCTGACGGGAGTTCTGACAGATACGCAGTATTTT
CASSLTGVLTDTQYF
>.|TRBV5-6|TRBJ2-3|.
TGTGCCAGCAGCTTTGAGCTCAGGGAAGGTACGCAGTATTTT
CASSFELREGTQYF
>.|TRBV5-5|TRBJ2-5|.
TGTGCCAGCAGCTATGCGGGACAGCCCAGCGTAGAGACCCAGTACTTC
CASSYAGQPSVETQYF
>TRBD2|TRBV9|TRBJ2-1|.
TGTGCCAGCAGCGTAGAGCCTAGCGGACTCTACAATGAGCAGTTCTTC
CASSVEPSGLYNEQFF
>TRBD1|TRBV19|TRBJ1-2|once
TGTGCCAGTAGTGCGGGACAGTCCATTTATGGCTACACCTTC
CASSAGQSIYGYTF
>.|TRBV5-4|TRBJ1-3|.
TGTGCCAGCAGCTTGCGCTCGGGGGAGGGAAGCTCTGGAAACACCATATATTTT
CASSLRSGEGSSGNTIYF
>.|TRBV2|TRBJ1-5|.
TGTGCCAGCAGTGCCTGGGGGGGAAACCCCCAGCATTTT
CASSAWGGNPQHF
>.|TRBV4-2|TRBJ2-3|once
TGTGCCAGCAGCCAAGGGGCCGATACGCAGTATTTT
CASSQGADTQYF